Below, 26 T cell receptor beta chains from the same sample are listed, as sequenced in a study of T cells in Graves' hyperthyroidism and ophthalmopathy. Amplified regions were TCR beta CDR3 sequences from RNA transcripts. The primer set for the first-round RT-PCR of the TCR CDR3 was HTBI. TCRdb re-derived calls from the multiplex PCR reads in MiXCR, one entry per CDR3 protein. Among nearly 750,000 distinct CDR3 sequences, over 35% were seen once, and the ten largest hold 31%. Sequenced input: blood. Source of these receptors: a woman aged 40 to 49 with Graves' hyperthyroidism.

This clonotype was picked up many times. In nucleotides, the CDR3 is TGTGCCAGTAGTGAGACAGGGGTGAGCAATCAGCCCCAGCATTTT. It encodes CASSETGVSNQPQHF. The rearrangement joins TRBV19 to TRBJ1-5, with 8 positions matching TRBD1. The trim removed 5 bases at V and 1 base at J, leaving 4 bases unmatched. CDR1 is LNHDA, CDR2 SQIVND, per germline (reference sequence). This CDR3 has 15 amino acids.

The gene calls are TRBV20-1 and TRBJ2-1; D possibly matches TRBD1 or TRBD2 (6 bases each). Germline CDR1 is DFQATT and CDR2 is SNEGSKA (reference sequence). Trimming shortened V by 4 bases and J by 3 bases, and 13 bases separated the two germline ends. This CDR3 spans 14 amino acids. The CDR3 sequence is CSATGGRRYNEQFF. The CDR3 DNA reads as TGCAGTGCTACCGGGGGCAGACGCTACAATGAGCAGTTCTTC.

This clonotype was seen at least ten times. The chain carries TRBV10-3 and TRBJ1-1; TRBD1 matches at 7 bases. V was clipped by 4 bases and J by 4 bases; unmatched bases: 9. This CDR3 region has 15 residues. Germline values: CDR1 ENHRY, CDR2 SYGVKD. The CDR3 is CAISADRVQSTEAFF. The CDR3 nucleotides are TGTGCCATCAGTGCCGACAGGGTCCAGTCCACTGAAGCTTTCTTT.

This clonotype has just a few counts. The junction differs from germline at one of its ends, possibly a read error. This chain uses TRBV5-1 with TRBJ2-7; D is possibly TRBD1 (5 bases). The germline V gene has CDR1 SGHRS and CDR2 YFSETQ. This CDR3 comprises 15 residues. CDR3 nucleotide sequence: TGTGCCAGCAGCCCGCAGGGATGGGGCAGGTACGAGCAGTACTTC. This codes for CASSPQGWGRYEQYF.

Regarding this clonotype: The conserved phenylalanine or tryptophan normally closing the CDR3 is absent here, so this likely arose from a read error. CDR3 sequence: CASSYGEGETQYL. Here the CDR3 DNA reads TGTGCCAGCAGCTATGGCGAGGGGGAGACCCAGTACCTC. The chain combines TRBV11-2 with TRBJ2-5; D could derive from TRBD1 or TRBD2 (5 bases each). CDR3 length: 13 residues. Trimming took off 4 bases at V and 5 bases at J, with 11 bases between the two ends. Germline values: CDR1 SGHAT, CDR2 FQNNGV.

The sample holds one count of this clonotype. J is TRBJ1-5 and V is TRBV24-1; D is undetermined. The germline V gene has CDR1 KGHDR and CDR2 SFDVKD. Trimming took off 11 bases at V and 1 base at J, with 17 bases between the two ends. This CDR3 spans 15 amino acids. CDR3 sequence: CASRPAGRSNQPQHF. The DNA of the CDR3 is TGTGCCAGCCGCCCCGCCGGCAGAAGCAATCAGCCCCAGCATTTT.

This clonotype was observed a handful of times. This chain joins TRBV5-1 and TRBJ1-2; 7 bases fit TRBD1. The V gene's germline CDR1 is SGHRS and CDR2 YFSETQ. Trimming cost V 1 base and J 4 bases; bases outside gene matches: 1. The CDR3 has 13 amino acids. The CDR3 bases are TGCGCCAGCAGCTTGTGGGACAGCTATGGCTACACCTTC. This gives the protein CASSLWDSYGYTF.

CDR3 residues: CASSLWTGTGELFF. The CDR3 region has the DNA TGCGCCAGCAGCTTGTGGACAGGCACCGGGGAGCTGTTTTTT. The chain combines TRBV5-1 with TRBJ2-2; 7 bases align to TRBD1. From germline, CDR1 is SGHRS and CDR2 YFSETQ. The length of the CDR3 is 14 residues. V was pared by 1 base and J by 4 bases, with 1 base of the junction left unmatched. Complete variable domain (other parts from reference TRBV5-1 and TRBJ2-2): KAGVTQTPRYLIKTRGQQVTLSCSPISGHRSVSWYQQTPGQGLQFLFEYFSETQRNKGNFPGRFSGRQFSNSRSEMNVSTLELGDSALYLCASSLWTGTGELFFGEGSRLTVL.

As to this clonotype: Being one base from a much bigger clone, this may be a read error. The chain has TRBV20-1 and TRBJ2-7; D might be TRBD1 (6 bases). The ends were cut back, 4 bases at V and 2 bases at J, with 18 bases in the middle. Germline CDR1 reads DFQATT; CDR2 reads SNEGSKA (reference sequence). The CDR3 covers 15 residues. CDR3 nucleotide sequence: TGCAGTGCTATGGGTCACGGACGGACAGCCTACGAGCAGTACTTC. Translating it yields CSAMGHGRTAYEQYF.

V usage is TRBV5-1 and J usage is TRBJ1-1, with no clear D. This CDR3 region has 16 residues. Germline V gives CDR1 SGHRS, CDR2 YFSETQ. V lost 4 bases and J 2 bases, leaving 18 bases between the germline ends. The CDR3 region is CASSHSGSRSNTEAFF. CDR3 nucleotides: TGCGCCAGCAGCCACAGTGGGTCTCGGAGTAACACTGAAGCTTTCTTT.

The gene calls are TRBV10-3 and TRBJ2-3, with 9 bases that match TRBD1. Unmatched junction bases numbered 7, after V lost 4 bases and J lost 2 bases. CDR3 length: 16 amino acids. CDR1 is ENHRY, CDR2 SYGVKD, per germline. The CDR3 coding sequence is TGTGCCATCAGTGGGCGACAGGGGGTTCCCACAGATACGCAGTATTTT. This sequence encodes CAISGRQGVPTDTQYF.

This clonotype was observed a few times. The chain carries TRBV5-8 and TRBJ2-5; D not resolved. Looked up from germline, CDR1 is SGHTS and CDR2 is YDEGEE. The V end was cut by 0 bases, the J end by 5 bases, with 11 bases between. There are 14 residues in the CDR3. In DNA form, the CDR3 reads TGTGCCAGCAGCTTGGTTACCGAGTTGGAGACCCAGTACTTC. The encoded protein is CASSLVTELETQYF.

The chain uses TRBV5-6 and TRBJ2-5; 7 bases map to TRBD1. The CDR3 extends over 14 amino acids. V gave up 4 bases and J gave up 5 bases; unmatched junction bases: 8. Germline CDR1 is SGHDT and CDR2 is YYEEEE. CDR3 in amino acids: CASSGETGKETQYF. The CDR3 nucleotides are TGTGCCAGCAGCGGGGAGACAGGGAAGGAGACCCAGTACTTC.

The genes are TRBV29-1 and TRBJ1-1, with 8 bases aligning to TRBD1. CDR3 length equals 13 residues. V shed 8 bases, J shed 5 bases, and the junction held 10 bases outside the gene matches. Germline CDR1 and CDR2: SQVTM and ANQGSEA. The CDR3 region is CSLYRGALTEAFF. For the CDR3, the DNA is TGCAGCCTATACAGGGGGGCCTTAACTGAAGCTTTCTTT.

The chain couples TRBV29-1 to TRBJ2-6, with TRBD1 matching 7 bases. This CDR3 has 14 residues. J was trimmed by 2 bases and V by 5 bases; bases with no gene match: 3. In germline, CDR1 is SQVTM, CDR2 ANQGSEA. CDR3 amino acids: CSVFQGAGANVLTF. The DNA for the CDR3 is TGCAGCGTTTTCCAGGGGGCTGGGGCCAACGTCCTGACTTTC.

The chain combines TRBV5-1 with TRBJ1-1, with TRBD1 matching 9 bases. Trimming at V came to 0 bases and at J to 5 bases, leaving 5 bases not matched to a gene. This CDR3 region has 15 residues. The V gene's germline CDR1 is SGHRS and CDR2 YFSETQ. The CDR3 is CASSLGATGGTEAFF. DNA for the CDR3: TGCGCCAGCAGCTTGGGGGCGACAGGGGGAACTGAAGCTTTCTTT. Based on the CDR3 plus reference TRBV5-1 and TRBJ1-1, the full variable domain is KAGVTQTPRYLIKTRGQQVTLSCSPISGHRSVSWYQQTPGQGLQFLFEYFSETQRNKGNFPGRFSGRQFSNSRSEMNVSTLELGDSALYLCASSLGATGGTEAFFGQGTRLTVV.

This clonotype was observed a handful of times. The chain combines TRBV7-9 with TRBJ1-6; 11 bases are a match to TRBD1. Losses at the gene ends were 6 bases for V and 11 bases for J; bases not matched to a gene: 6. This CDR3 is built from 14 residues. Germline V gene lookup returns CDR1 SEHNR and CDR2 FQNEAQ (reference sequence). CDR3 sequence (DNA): TGTGCCAGCAGTTCCGGGACAGGGGGGACACCCCTCCACTTT. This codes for CASSSGTGGTPLHF.

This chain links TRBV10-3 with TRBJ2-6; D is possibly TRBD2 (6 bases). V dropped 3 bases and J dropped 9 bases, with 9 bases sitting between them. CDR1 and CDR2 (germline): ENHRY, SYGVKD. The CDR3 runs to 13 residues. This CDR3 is CAISDRLDNVLTF. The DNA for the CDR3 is TGTGCCATCAGTGATCGACTAGACAACGTCCTGACTTTC.

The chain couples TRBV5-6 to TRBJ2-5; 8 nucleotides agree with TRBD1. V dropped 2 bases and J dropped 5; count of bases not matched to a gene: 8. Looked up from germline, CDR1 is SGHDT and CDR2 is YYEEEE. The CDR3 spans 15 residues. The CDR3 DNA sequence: TGTGCCAGCAGCTTCCGGCCAGGGGGCCTCGAGACCCAGTACTTC. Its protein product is CASSFRPGGLETQYF.

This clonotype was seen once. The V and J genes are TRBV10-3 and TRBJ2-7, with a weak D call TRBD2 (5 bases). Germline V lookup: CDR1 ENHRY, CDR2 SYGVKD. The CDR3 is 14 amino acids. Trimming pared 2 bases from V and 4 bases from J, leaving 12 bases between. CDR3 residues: CAISEGGSVYEQYF. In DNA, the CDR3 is TGTGCCATCAGTGAGGGAGGTAGTGTTTACGAGCAGTACTTC.

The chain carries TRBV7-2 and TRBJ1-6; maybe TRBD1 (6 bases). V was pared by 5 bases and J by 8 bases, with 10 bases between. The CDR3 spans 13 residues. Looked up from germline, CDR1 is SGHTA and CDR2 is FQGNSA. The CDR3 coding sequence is TGTGCCAGCAGCGGGGGGCCGGATTCACCCCTCCACTTT. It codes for CASSGGPDSPLHF.

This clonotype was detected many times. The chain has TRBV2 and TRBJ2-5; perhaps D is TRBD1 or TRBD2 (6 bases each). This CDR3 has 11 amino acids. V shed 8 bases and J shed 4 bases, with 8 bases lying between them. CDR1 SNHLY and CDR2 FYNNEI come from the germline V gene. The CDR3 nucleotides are TGTGCCAGCGAGGGGGGAGAGACCCAGTACTTC. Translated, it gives CASEGGETQYF.

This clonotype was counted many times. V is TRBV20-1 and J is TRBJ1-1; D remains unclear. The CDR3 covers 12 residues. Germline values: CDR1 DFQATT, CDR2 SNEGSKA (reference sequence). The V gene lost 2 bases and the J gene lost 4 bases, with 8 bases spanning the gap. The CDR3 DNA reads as TGCAGTGCTAGAAGGTCAGGCACTGAAGCTTTCTTT. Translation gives CSARRSGTEAFF.

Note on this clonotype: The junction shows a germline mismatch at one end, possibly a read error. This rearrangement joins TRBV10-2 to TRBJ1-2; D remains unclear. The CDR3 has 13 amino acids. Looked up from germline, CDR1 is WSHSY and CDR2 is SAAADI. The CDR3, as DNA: TGCGCCAGCGTAGACGGATCGTATTATGGCCACACCTTC. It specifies CASVDGSYYGHTF.

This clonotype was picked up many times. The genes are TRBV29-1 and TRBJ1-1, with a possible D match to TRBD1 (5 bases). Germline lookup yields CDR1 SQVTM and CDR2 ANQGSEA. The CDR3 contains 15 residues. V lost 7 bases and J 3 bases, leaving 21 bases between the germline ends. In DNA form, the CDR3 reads TGCAGCGCCGCAAGGGGAACCGGGCCCTACACTGAAGCTTTCTTT. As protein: CSAARGTGPYTEAFF.

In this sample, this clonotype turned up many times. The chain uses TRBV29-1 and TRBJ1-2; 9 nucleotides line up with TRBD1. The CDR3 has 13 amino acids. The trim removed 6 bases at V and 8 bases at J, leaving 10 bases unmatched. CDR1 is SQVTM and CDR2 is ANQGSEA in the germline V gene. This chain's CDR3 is CSVIFTGGLGYTF. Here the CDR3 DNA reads TGCAGCGTGATATTTACAGGGGGCCTCGGCTACACCTTC.